One and the same sample provided the 14 T cell receptor beta chains below, sequenced in a study of CD8+ T cells in alopecia areata (dated by TCRdb to 2017 to 2018). The time point label on this specimen signifies: baseline before oral tofacitinib. Library preparation used the immunoSEQ multiplex PCR assay. RNA was extracted from all samples and reverse transcribed into cDNA as template for TCR sequencing. TCRdb provides this immuneACCESS table in a form limited to in-frame rearrangements. Some clones are lacking; in checked studies, under half of them reflect an unresolved V gene, and why the rest are absent is not known. The sample yields roughly 130,000 clones; roughly 54% were counted once. The ten largest clones take up 4.5% of the sample. Specimen: CD4+ T cells sorted from blood, collected at week 0. The receptors shown here come from a human donor with alopecia areata.

The V and J genes are TRBV7-2 and TRBJ2-3, with D perhaps matching TRBD2 (6 bases). Germline CDR1 is SGHTA and CDR2 is FQGNSA. The CDR3 length is 13 residues. V gave up 6 bases and J gave up 1 base, with 8 bases separating them. Here the CDR3 DNA reads TGTGCCAGCAGATCTAGCGGCACAGATACGCAGTATTTT. It is translated as CASRSSGTDTQYF. Filled out from reference TRBV7-2 and TRBJ2-3, the complete variable domain reads GAGVSQSPSNKVTEKGKDVELRCDPISGHTALYWYRQSLGQGLEFLIYFQGNSAPDKSGLPSDRFSAERTGGSVSTLTIQRTQQEDSAVYLCASRSSGTDTQYFGPGTRLTVL.

There are many counts of this clone. The genes are TRBV7-9 and TRBJ1-2; tentative D call: TRBD1 (6 bases). The CDR3 is made up of 13 amino acids. Germline V gives CDR1 SEHNR, CDR2 FQNEAQ (reference sequence). The V and J ends lost 4 bases and 7 bases respectively, with 13 bases between them. The CDR3 is CASSSAGGGGYTF. CDR3 in DNA: TGTGCCAGCAGCTCCGCCGGGGGCGGTGGCTACACCTTC.

Written as DNA, the CDR3 is TGTGCCAGCTCCGGGACAGAGAGCACAGATACGCAGTATTTT. Its protein is CASSGTESTDTQYF. This chain links TRBV18 with TRBJ2-3; TRBD1 matches 7 bases. The ends lost 6 bases at V and 0 bases at J; junction bases unmatched: 3. The germline CDR1 and CDR2 sequences are KGHSH and LQKENI. This CDR3 region has 14 residues. Full variable domain (missing parts from reference TRBV18 and TRBJ2-3): NAGVMQNPRHLVRRRGQEARLRCSPMKGHSHVYWYRQLPEEGLKFMVYLQKENIIDESGMPKERFSAEFPKEGPSILRIQQVVRGDSAAYFCASSGTESTDTQYFGPGTRLTVL.

Only a few counts were recorded for this clone. The CDR3 reads CASSPTKRLAGVETQYF. CDR3 sequence (DNA): TGTGCCAGCAGCCCCACAAAAAGACTAGCGGGAGTTGAGACCCAGTACTTC. The chain combines TRBV7-9 with TRBJ2-5; TRBD2 matches at 12 bases. The CDR3 is made up of 17 amino acids. From germline, CDR1 is SEHNR and CDR2 FQNEAQ (reference sequence). J lost 5 bases, V lost 5 bases, and 12 bases had no gene match.

This chain links TRBV30 with TRBJ1-5; D remains unclear. There are 14 residues in the CDR3. With 0 bases removed from V and 0 bases from J, the gap between germline ends came to 6 bases. Germline V gives CDR1 GTSNPN, CDR2 SVGIG (reference sequence). The CDR3 sequence is CAWSVSTSNQPQHF. The CDR3 nucleotides read TGTGCCTGGAGTGTCTCCACTAGCAATCAGCCCCAGCATTTT.

The chain links TRBV5-1 to TRBJ2-3; D is ambiguous. Germline V CDR1 and CDR2: SGHRS, YFSETQ. With 1 base removed from V and 6 bases from J, the gap between germline ends came to 12 bases. The CDR3 runs to 14 residues. CDR3 sequence (DNA): TGCGCCAGCAGCTTGAACGAAGTGTCGGATACGCAGTATTTT. This sequence encodes CASSLNEVSDTQYF.

This clone has just a few counts. The chain recombines TRBV5-1 with TRBJ2-2; 8 positions agree with TRBD1. The germline CDR1 and CDR2 sequences are SGHRS and YFSETQ. This CDR3 has 15 amino acids. With V trimmed by 2 bases and J by 1 base, 1 base remained unmatched. The CDR3 region is CASSLGTGNTGELFF. In nucleotides, the CDR3 is TGCGCCAGCAGCTTAGGGACAGGGAACACCGGGGAGCTGTTTTTT. Based on the CDR3 plus reference TRBV5-1 and TRBJ2-2, the full variable domain is KAGVTQTPRYLIKTRGQQVTLSCSPISGHRSVSWYQQTPGQGLQFLFEYFSETQRNKGNFPGRFSGRQFSNSRSEMNVSTLELGDSALYLCASSLGTGNTGELFFGEGSRLTVL.

This clone was counted only a few times. The genes are TRBV15 and TRBJ1-4; D uncertain. V was trimmed by 3 bases and J by 0 bases, leaving 11 bases between them. In germline, CDR1 is LNHNV, CDR2 YYDKDF (reference sequence). This CDR3 contains 16 residues. The CDR3 coding sequence is TGTGCCACCAGCAGTGGCCGTCAGGCAACTAATGAAAAACTGTTTTTT. It translates to CATSSGRQATNEKLFF. Together with reference TRBV15 and TRBJ1-4, the CDR3 gives the full variable domain: DAMVIQNPRYQVTQFGKPVTLSCSQTLNHNVMYWYQQKSSQAPKLLFHYYDKDFNNEADTPDNFQSRRPNTSFCFLDIRSPGLGDTAMYLCATSSGRQATNEKLFFGSGTQLSVL.

This clone appeared once. J is TRBJ2-1 and V is TRBV7-3; D gene unclear. The V and J ends lost 2 bases and 4 bases respectively, with 9 bases between them. Germline V gene data show CDR1 as SGHTA and CDR2 as FQGTGA. This CDR3 has 14 residues. The CDR3 sequence is CASSLGQEYNEQFF. The CDR3 DNA reads TGTGCCAGCAGCTTAGGGCAAGAGTACAATGAGCAGTTCTTC. The whole variable domain, remainder taken from reference TRBV7-3 and TRBJ2-1, is GAGVSQTPSNKVTEKGKYVELRCDPISGHTALYWYRQSLGQGPEFLIYFQGTGAADDSGLPNDRFFAVRPEGSVSTLKIQRTERGDSAVYLCASSLGQEYNEQFFGPGTRLTVL.

This clone was found once. The chain recombines TRBV6-5 with TRBJ2-7; D is possibly TRBD1 (6 bases). V gave up 4 bases and J gave up 3 bases, with 13 bases separating them. CDR3 length: 14 amino acids. Germline V CDR1 and CDR2: MNHEY, SVGAGI. DNA for the CDR3: TGTGCCAGCAGTTCCAACAGGGTCCTCTACGAGCAGTACTTC. The encoded protein is CASSSNRVLYEQYF.

The rearrangement links TRBV10-3 to TRBJ1-6; D unresolved. The CDR3 runs to 13 residues. Germline loops: CDR1 ENHRY, CDR2 SYGVKD. The V end was cut by 3 bases, the J end by 8 bases, with 8 bases between. The CDR3 nucleotides read TGTGCCATCAGTGACGCCGGTTATTCACCCCTCCACTTT. This codes for CAISDAGYSPLHF.

The chain is built from TRBV6-5 and TRBJ2-2; D not certain. Germline CDR1 MNHEY, CDR2 SVGAGI. V lost 4 bases, J lost 1 base, and 13 bases lay in between. This CDR3 region has 16 residues. The CDR3 DNA follows: TGTGCCAGCAGTTCGACACTCGTCGGGAACACCGGGGAGCTGTTTTTT. It is translated as CASSSTLVGNTGELFF.

This clone showed up just once. This chain links TRBV9 with TRBJ2-7; 8 bases map to TRBD2. Unmatched junction bases numbered 6, after V lost 0 bases and J lost 7 bases. The CDR3 has 14 amino acids. Per the germline V gene, CDR1 is SGDLS and CDR2 is YYNGEE. For the CDR3, the DNA is TGTGCCAGCAGCGTAGACGGGGGGGCCTTTGAGCAGTACTTC. Protein: CASSVDGGAFEQYF.

This chain joins TRBV5-4 and TRBJ2-2; D might be TRBD2 (6 bases). CDR1 SGHNT and CDR2 YYREEE come from the germline V gene (reference sequence). This CDR3 has 13 residues. V gave up 5 bases and J gave up 5 bases, with 10 bases separating them. CDR3 coding DNA: TGTGCCAGCAGGAATGGGGGGACCGGGGAGCTGTTTTTT. This sequence encodes CASRNGGTGELFF. Using reference TRBV5-4 and TRBJ2-2 for the parts outside the CDR3, the full variable domain is ETGVTQSPTHLIKTRGQQVTLRCSSQSGHNTVSWYQQALGQGPQFIFQYYREEENGRGNFPPRFSGLQFPNYSSELNVNALELDDSALYLCASRNGGTGELFFGEGSRLTVL.